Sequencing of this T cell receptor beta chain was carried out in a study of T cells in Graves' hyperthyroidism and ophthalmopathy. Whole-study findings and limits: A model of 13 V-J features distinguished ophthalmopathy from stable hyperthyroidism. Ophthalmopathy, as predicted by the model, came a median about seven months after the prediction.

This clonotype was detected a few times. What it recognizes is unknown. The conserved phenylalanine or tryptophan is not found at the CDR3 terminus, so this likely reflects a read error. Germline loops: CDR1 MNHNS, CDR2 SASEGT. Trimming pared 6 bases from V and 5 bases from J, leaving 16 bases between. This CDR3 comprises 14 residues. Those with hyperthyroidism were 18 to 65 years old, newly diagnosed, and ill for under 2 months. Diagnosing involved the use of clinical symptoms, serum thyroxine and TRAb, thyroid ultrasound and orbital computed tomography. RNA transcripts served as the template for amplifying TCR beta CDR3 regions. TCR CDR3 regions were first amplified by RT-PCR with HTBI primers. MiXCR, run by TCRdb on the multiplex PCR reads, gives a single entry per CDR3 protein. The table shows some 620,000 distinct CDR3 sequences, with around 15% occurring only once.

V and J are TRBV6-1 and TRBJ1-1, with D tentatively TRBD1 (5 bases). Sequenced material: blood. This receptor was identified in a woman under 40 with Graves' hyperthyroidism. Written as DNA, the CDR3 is TGTGCCAGCAGCATTGGGGCCGTTGGGACTGAAGCTTTCCTT. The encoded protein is CASSIGAVGTEAFL.